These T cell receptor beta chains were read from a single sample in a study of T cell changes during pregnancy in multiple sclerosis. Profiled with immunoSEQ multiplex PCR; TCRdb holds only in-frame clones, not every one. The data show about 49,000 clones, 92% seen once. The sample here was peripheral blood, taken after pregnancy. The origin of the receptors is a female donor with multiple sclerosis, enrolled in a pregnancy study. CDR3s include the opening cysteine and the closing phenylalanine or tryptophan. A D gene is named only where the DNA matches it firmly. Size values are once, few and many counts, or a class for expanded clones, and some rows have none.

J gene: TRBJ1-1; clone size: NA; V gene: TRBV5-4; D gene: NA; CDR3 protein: CASSLFSLNTEAFF; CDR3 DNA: TGTGCCAGCAGCTTGTTCTCCCTGAACACTGAAGCTTTCTTT
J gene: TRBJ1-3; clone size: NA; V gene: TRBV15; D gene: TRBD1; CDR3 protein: CATSRETGGGGRRNTIYF; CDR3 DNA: TGTGCCACCAGCAGAGAGACAGGGGGCGGGGGGAGGCGAAACACCATATATTTT
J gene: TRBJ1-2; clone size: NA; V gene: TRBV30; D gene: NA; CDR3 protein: CAWTVGAGYTF; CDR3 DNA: TGTGCCTGGACGGTAGGGGCCGGCTACACCTTC
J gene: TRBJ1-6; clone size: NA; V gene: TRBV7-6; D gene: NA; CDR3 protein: CASSLRQLGSPLHF; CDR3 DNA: TGTGCCAGCAGCCTAAGACAGCTCGGTTCACCCCTCCACTTT
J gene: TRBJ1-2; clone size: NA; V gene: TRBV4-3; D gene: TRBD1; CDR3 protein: CASSQGTGGSYGYTF; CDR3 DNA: TGCGCCAGCAGCCAAGGGACAGGGGGATCCTATGGCTACACCTTC
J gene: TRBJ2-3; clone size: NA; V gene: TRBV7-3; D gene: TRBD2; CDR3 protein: CASSLVLAGSTDTQYF; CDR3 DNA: TGTGCCAGCAGCTTAGTCCTAGCGGGGTCCACAGATACGCAGTATTTT
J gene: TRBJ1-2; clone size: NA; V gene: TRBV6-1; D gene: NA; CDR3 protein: CASSLGDNGYTF; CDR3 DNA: TGTGCCAGCAGTTTGGGAGATAACGGCTACACCTTC
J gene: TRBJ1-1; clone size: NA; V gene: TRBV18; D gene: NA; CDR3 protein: CASSPPTGVNTEAFF; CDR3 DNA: TGTGCCAGCTCACCACCGACAGGCGTGAACACTGAAGCTTTCTTT
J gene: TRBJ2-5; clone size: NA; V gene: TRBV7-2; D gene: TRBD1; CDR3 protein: CASSLRDSQETQYF; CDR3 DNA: TGTGCCAGCAGCCTAAGGGACAGCCAAGAGACCCAGTACTTC
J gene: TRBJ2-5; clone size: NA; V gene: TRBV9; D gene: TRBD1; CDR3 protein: CASSLGQKETQYF; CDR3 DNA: TGTGCCAGCAGCTTGGGACAGAAAGAGACCCAGTACTTC
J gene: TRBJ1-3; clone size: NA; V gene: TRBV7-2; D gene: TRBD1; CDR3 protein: CASSLVTGSSGNTIYF; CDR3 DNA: TGTGCCAGCAGCTTAGTGACAGGGAGCTCTGGAAACACCATATATTTT
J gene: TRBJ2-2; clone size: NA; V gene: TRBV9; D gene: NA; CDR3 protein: CASSPIEGRRSTGELFF; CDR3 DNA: TGTGCCAGCAGCCCGATTGAGGGAAGGAGGAGCACCGGGGAGCTGTTTTTT
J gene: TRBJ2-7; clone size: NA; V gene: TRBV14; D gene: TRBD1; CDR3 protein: CASSHSDRDYEQYF; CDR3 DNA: TGTGCCAGCAGCCACTCTGACAGGGATTACGAGCAGTACTTC
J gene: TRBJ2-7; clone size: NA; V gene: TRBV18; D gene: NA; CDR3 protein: CASSPPPPGAYEQYF; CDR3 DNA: TGTGCCAGCTCACCACCTCCCCCGGGTGCCTACGAGCAGTACTTC
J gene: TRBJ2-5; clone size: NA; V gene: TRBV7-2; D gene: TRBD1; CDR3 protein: CASSLVDRGGETQYF; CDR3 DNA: TGTGCCAGCAGCTTAGTGGACAGGGGTGGGGAGACCCAGTACTTC
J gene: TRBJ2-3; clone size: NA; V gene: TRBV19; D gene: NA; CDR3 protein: CASSISLARLGVTDTQYF; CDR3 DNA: TGTGCCAGTAGTATAAGCCTAGCGCGACTCGGGGTTACAGATACGCAGTATTTT
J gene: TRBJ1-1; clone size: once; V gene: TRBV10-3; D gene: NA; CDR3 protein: CAISESRRSTEAFF; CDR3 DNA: TGTGCCATCAGTGAGTCGAGGAGGTCCACTGAAGCTTTCTTT
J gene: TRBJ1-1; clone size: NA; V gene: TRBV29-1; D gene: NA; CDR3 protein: CSHTTGVNTEAFF; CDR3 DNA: TGCAGCCATACGACAGGAGTGAACACTGAAGCTTTCTTT
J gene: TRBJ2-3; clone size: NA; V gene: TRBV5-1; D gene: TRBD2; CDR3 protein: CASTSGGAPDTQYF; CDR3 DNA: TGCGCCAGTACCAGCGGGGGGGCCCCAGATACGCAGTATTTT
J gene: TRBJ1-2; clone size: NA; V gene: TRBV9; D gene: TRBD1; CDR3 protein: CASSVVSGQVYGYTF; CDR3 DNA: TGTGCCAGCAGCGTAGTTTCGGGACAGGTCTATGGCTACACCTTC
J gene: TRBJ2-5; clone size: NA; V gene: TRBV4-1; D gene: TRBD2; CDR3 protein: CASSPTSGGGETQYF; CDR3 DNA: TGCGCCAGCAGCCCCACCAGCGGGGGGGGAGAGACCCAGTACTTC
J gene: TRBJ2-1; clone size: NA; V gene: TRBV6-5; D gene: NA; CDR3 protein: CASAKEPNSYNEQFF; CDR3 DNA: TGTGCCAGCGCGAAAGAGCCGAACTCCTACAATGAGCAGTTCTTC
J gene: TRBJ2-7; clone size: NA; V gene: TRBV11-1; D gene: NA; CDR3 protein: CASSSTDVPTREQYF; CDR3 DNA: TGTGCCAGCAGCTCGACAGACGTCCCTACGCGGGAGCAGTACTTC
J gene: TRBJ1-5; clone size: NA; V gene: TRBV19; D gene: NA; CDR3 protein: CASSFGADSNQPQHF; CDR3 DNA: TGTGCCAGTAGTTTTGGGGCCGATAGCAATCAGCCCCAGCATTTT
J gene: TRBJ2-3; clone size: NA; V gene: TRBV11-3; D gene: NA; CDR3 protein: CASSLGQRTDTQYF; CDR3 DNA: TGTGCCAGCAGCCTCGGACAGAGAACAGATACGCAGTATTTT
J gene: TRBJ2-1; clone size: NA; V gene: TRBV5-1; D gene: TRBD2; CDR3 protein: CASSLPSGVNEQFF; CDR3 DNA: TGCGCCAGCAGCTTGCCTAGCGGGGTAAATGAGCAGTTCTTC
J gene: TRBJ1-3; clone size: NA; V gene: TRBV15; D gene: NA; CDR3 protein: CATSSSQGPGNTIYF; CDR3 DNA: TGTGCCACCAGCAGCTCCCAGGGTCCTGGAAACACCATATATTTT
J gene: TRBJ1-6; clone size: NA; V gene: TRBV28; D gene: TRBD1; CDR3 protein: CASSLSGQGNSPLHF; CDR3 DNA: TGTGCCAGCAGTTTATCCGGACAGGGTAATTCACCCCTCCACTTT
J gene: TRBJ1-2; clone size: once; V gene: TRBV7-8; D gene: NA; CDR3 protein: CASSPKPPGHPYGYTF; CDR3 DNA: TGTGCCAGCAGCCCGAAGCCCCCGGGACACCCCTATGGCTACACCTTC
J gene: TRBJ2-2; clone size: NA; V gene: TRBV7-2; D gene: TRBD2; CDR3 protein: CASSASGLASTGELFF; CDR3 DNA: TGTGCCAGCAGCGCTAGCGGACTAGCGTCCACCGGGGAGCTGTTTTTT
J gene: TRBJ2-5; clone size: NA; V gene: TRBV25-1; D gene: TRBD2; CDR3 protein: CASSEAGAQETQYF; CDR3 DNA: TGTGCCAGCAGTGAAGCGGGAGCACAAGAGACCCAGTACTTC
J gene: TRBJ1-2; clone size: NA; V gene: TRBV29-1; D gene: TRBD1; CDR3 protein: CSAPGQGAGGYTF; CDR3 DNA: TGCAGCGCTCCGGGACAGGGGGCGGGTGGCTACACCTTC
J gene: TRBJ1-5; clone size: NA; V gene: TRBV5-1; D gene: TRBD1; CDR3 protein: CASSLGRGRNQPQHF; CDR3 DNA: TGCGCCAGCAGCTTGGGCAGGGGGCGCAATCAGCCCCAGCATTTT
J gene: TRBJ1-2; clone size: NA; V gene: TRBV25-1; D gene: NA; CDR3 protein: CASSEAGSLEMGYTF; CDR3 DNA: TGTGCCAGCAGTGAAGCGGGCTCGCTCGAAATGGGCTACACCTTC
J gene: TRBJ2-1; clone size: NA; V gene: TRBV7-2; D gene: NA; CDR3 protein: CASSLGTIRSYNEQFF; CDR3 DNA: TGTGCCAGCAGCTTAGGGACTATACGCTCCTACAATGAGCAGTTCTTC
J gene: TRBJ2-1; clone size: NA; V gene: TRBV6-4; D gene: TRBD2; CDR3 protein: CASSEGGGSYNEQFF; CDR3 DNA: TGTGCCAGCAGTGAAGGCGGGGGGTCCTACAATGAGCAGTTCTTC
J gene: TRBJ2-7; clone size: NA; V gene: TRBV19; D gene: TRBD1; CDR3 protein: CASSMDRAYEQYF; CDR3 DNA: TGTGCCAGTAGTATGGACAGGGCTTACGAGCAGTACTTC
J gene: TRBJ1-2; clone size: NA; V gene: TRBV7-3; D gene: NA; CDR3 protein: CASSSRHRSGYTF; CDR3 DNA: TGTGCCAGCAGCTCCAGACACCGCAGTGGCTACACCTTC
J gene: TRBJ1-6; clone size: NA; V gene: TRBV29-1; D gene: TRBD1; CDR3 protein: CSVRTGGNSPLHF; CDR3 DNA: TGCAGCGTGAGGACAGGGGGGAATTCACCCCTCCACTTT
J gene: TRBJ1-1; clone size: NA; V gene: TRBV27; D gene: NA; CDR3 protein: CASSLARAGEAFF; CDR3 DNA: TGTGCCAGCAGTTTGGCCCGAGCGGGGGAAGCTTTCTTT
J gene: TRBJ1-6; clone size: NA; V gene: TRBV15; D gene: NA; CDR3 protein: CATTTVLNSPLHF; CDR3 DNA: TGTGCCACCACGACAGTACTAAATTCACCCCTCCACTTT
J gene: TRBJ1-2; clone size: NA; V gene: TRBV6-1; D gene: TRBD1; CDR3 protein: CASSERSDRGLYGYTF; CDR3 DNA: TGTGCCAGCAGTGAACGATCCGACAGGGGGCTCTATGGCTACACCTTC
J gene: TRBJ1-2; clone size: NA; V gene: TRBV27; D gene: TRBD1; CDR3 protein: CASSLSTGGSIYGYTF; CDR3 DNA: TGTGCCAGCAGTTTATCGACAGGGGGCTCAATCTATGGCTACACCTTC
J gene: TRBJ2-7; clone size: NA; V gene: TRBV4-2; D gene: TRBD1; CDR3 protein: CASSPTGTGASYEQYF; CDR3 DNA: TGTGCCAGCAGCCCAACCGGGACAGGGGCCTCCTACGAGCAGTACTTC
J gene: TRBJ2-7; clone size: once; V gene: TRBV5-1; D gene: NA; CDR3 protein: CASSGYRADISYEQYF; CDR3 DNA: TGCGCCAGCAGCGGCTACAGGGCGGACATATCCTACGAGCAGTACTTC
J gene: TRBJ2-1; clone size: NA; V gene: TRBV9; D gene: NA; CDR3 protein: CASSPGASYNEQFF; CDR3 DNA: TGTGCCAGCAGTCCCGGTGCCTCCTACAATGAGCAGTTCTTC
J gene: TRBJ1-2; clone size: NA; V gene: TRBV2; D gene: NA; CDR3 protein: CASIRGMSNYGYTF; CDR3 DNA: TGTGCCAGCATCCGGGGGATGTCTAACTATGGCTACACCTTC
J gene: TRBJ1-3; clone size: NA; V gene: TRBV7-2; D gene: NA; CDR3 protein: CASSPGTFGNTIYF; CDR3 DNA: TGTGCCAGCAGCCCCGGGACTTTCGGAAACACCATATATTTT
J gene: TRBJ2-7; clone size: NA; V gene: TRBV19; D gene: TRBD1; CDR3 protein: CAGPGQEIYEQYF; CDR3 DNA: TGTGCCGGCCCGGGACAGGAGATATACGAGCAGTACTTC
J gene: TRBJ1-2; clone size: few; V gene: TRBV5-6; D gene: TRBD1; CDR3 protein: CASRQGSHGYTF; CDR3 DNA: TGTGCCAGCAGACAGGGGAGTCATGGCTACACCTTC
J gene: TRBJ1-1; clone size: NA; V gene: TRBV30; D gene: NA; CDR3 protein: CAYSLTGGATEAFF; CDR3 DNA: TGTGCCTATTCACTAACTGGAGGGGCCACTGAAGCTTTCTTT